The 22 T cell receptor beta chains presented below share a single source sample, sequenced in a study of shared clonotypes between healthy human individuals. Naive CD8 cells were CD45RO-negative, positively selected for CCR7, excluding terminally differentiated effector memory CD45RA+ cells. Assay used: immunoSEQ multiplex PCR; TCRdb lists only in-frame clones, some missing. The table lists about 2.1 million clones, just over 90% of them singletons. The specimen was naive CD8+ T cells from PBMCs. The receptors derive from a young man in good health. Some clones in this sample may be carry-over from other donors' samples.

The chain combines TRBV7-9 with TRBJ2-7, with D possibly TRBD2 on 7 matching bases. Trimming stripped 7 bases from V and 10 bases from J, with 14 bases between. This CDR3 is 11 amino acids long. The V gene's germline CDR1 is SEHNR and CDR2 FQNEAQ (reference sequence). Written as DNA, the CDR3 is TGTGCCAGCAAAGGGGGGGCCCACCAGTACTTC. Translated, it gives CASKGGAHQYF.

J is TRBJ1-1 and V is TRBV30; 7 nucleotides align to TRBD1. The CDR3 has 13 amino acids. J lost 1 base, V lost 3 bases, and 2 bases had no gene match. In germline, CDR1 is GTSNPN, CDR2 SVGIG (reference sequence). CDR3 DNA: TGTGCCTGGAGCCAGGGGGGGAACACTGAAGCTTTCTTT. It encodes CAWSQGGNTEAFF.

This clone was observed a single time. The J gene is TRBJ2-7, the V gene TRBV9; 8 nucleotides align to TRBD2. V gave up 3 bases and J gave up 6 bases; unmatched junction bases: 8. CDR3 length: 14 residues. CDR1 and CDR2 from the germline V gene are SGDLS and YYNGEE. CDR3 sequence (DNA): TGTGCCAGCAGCGAATCCGGGACTAGGGGCGAGCAGTACTTC. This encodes CASSESGTRGEQYF.

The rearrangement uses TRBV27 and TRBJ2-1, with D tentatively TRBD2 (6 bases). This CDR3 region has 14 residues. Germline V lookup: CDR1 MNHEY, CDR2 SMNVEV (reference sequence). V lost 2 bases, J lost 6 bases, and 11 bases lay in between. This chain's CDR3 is CASSLAGTPNEQFF. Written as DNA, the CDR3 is TGTGCCAGCAGTTTAGCCGGGACTCCCAATGAGCAGTTCTTC.

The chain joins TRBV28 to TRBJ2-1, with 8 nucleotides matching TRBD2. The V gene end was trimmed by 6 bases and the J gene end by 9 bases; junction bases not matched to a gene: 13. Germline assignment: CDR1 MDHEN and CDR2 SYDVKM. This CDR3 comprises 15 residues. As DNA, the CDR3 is TGTGCCAGCAGCTCCCTCCAGCGGGAGACGAGTGAGCAGTTCTTC. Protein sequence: CASSSLQRETSEQFF.

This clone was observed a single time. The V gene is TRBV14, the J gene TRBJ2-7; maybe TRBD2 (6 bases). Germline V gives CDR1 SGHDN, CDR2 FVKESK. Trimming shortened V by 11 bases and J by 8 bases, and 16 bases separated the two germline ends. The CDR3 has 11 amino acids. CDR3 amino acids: CASGSPTQQYF. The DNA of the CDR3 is TGTGCCTCCGGGAGCCCAACACAGCAGTACTTC.

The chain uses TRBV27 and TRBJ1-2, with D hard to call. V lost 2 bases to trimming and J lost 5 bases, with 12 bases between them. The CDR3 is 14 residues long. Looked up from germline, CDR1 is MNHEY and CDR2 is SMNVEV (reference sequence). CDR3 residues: CASSLGRWAYGYTF. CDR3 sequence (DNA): TGTGCCAGCAGTTTAGGACGATGGGCATATGGCTACACCTTC.

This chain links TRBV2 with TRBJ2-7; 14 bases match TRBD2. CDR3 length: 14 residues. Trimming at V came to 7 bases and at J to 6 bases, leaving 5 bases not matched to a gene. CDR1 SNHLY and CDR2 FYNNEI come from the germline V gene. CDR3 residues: CASNGLAGGSEQYF. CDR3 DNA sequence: TGTGCCAGCAATGGACTAGCGGGAGGTTCCGAGCAGTACTTC.

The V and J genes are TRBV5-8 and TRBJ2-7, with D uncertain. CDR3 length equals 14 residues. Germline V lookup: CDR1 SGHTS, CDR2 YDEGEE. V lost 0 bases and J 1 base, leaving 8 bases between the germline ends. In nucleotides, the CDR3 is TGTGCCAGCAGCTTGGTGGCCAGATCCTACGAGCAGTACTTC. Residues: CASSLVARSYEQYF.

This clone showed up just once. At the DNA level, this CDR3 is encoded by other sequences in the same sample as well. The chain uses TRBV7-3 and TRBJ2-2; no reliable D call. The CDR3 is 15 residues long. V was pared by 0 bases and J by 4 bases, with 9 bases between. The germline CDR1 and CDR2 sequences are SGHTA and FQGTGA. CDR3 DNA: TGTGCCAGCAGCTTAACGGGCGGTCTCACCGGGGAGCTGTTTTTT. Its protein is CASSLTGGLTGELFF.

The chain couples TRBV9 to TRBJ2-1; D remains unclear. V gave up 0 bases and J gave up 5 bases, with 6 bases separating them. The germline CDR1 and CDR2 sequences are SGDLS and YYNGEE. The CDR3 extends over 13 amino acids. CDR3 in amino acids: CASSVADNNEQFF. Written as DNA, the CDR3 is TGTGCCAGCAGCGTAGCCGACAACAATGAGCAGTTCTTC.

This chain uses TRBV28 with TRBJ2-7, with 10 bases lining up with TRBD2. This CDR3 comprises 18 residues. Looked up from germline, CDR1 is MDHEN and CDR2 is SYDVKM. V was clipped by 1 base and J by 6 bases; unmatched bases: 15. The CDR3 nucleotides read TGTGCCAGCAGTTTATATTATTCGCGAAGGGGACTAGCGTCCGAGCAGTACTTC. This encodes CASSLYYSRRGLASEQYF.

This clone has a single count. The CDR3 sequence is CASSPLGDEKLFF. The CDR3 bases are TGCGCCAGCAGCCCCCTCGGGGATGAAAAACTGTTTTTT. This chain links TRBV5-1 with TRBJ1-4; unclear D gene. V lost 4 bases and J lost 6, with 10 bases in between. Germline V gene lookup returns CDR1 SGHRS and CDR2 YFSETQ. CDR3 length equals 13 residues.

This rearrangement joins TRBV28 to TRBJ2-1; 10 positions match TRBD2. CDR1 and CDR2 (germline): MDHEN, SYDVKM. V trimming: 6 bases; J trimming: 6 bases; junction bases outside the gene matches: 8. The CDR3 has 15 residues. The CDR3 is CASSLGTSVGNEQFF. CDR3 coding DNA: TGTGCCAGCAGCCTAGGGACTAGCGTTGGCAATGAGCAGTTCTTC.

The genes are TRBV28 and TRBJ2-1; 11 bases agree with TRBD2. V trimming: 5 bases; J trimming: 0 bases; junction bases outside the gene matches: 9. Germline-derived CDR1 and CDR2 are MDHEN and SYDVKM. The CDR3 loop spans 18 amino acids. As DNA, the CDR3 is TGTGCCAGCAGTGCGGGACTAGCGGACATTAGCTCCTACAATGAGCAGTTCTTC. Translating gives CASSAGLADISSYNEQFF.

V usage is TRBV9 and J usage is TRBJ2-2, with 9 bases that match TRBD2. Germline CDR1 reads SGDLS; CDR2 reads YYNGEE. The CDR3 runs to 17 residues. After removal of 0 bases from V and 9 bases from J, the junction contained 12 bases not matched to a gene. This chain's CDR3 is CASSVDFSGSSSRELFF. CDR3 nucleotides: TGTGCCAGCAGCGTAGATTTTAGCGGGAGTAGTAGTCGGGAGCTGTTTTTT.

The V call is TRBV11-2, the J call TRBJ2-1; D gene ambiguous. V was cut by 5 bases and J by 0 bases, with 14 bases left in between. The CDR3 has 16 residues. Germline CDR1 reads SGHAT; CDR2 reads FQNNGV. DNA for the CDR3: TGTGCCAGCAGCACGACACCGATCCTCTCCTACAATGAGCAGTTCTTC. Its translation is CASSTTPILSYNEQFF.

In DNA, the CDR3 is TGTGCCAGCATAAGGCAACCGGGAGAAAAACTGTTTTTT. Encoded protein: CASIRQPGEKLFF. This sequence joins TRBV28 and TRBJ1-4; no definite D call. The germline V gene has CDR1 MDHEN and CDR2 SYDVKM. The CDR3 totals 13 residues. The V end lost 7 bases, the J end lost 8 bases, and 14 bases lay between the germline ends.

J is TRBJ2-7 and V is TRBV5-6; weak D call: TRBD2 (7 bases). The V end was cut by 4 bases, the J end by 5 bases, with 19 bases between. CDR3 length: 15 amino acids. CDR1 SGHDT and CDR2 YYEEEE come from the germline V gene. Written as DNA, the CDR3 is TGTGCCAGCAGCGGGGGGGGCCAGGGCGACCACGAGCAGTACTTC. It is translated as CASSGGGQGDHEQYF.

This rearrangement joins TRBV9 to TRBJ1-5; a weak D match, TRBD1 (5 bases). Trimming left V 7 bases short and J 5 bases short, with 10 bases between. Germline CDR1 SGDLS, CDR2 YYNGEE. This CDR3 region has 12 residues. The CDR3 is CASGQGYQPQHF. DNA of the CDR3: TGTGCCAGCGGGCAGGGCTATCAGCCCCAGCATTTT.

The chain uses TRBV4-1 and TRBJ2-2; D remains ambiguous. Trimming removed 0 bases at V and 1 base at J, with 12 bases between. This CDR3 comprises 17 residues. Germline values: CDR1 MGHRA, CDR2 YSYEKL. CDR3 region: CASSQEELGVNTGELFF. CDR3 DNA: TGCGCCAGCAGCCAAGAAGAACTTGGAGTGAACACCGGGGAGCTGTTTTTT.

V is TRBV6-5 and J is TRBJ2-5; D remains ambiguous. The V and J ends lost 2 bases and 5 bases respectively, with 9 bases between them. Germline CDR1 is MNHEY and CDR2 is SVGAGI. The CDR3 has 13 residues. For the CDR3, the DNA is TGTGCCAGCAGTTACGGTCCAGCGGAGACCCAGTACTTC. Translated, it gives CASSYGPAETQYF.